This is a list of T cell receptor beta chains from one sample in a study of prognosis after radiotherapy for stage I lung cancer. TCRdb called the multiplex PCR reads again in MiXCR, with one record for every CDR3 protein. The sample holds roughly 30,000 distinct CDR3 sequences; 25% to 40% are singletons and the top ten take around 30%. This sample comprised PBMCs, obtained before or after stereotactic body radiation therapy (not recorded which). These receptors originate from a donor over 45 with non-small cell lung cancer. Each CDR3 is given with its conserved first and last residue. Each record gives: clone size, V gene, D gene, J gene, CDR3 length, CDR3 protein, CDR3 DNA. A D gene is named only where the DNA matches it firmly. A clone size is listed for some rows: how often the clone was seen (once, few, many), or a class if it is expanded.

clone size: many; V gene: TRBV19; D gene: -; J gene: TRBJ1-5; CDR3 length: 15; CDR3 protein: CASSSRGNVNQPQHF; CDR3 DNA: TGTGCCAGTAGTTCCCGTGGAAATGTCAATCAGCCCCAGCATTTT
clone size: many; V gene: TRBV6-1; D gene: -; J gene: TRBJ1-1; CDR3 length: 12; CDR3 protein: CATAQQFTEAFF; CDR3 DNA: TGTGCCACCGCGCAGCAATTCACTGAAGCTTTCTTT
clone size: medium-sized; V gene: TRBV24-1; D gene: TRBD2; J gene: TRBJ2-1; CDR3 length: 13; CDR3 protein: CATSPRRGGEQFF; CDR3 DNA: TGTGCCACCAGTCCGAGGCGCGGGGGGGAGCAGTTCTTC
clone size: many; V gene: TRBV5-6; D gene: TRBD1; J gene: TRBJ1-2; CDR3 length: 16; CDR3 protein: CASSLVPGQGAGGYTF; CDR3 DNA: TGTGCCAGCAGCTTGGTCCCGGGACAGGGGGCTGGTGGCTACACCTTC
clone size: -; V gene: TRBV6-5; D gene: -; J gene: TRBJ2-7; CDR3 length: 15; CDR3 protein: CASSYESGFSYEQYF; CDR3 DNA: TGTGCCAGCAGTTACGAATCGGGGTTTTCCTACGAGCAGTACTTC
clone size: many; V gene: TRBV20-1; D gene: -; J gene: TRBJ1-2; CDR3 length: 15; CDR3 protein: CSAGPTSDLDYGYTF; CDR3 DNA: TGCAGTGCTGGCCCCACATCCGATCTAGACTATGGCTACACCTTC
clone size: many; V gene: TRBV11-2; D gene: TRBD2; J gene: TRBJ2-3; CDR3 length: 20; CDR3 protein: CASSSLKARLAGTSTDTQYF; CDR3 DNA: TGTGCCAGCAGCTCTCTTAAGGCCCGACTAGCGGGGACTAGCACAGATACGCAGTATTTT
clone size: many; V gene: TRBV6-2/TRBV6-3; D gene: -; J gene: TRBJ1-1; CDR3 length: 15; CDR3 protein: CASSYSAGARTEAFF; CDR3 DNA: TGTGCCAGCAGTTACTCGGCGGGGGCCAGAACTGAAGCTTTCTTT
clone size: many; V gene: TRBV3-1; D gene: TRBD1; J gene: TRBJ2-3; CDR3 length: 13; CDR3 protein: CASSGQGADTQYF; CDR3 DNA: TGTGCCAGCTCAGGGCAGGGGGCAGATACGCAGTATTTT
clone size: many; V gene: TRBV29-1; D gene: -; J gene: TRBJ2-7; CDR3 length: 12; CDR3 protein: CSVAFQGNEQYF; CDR3 DNA: TGCAGCGTTGCTTTCCAGGGGAACGAGCAGTACTTC
clone size: -; V gene: TRBV6-2/TRBV6-3; D gene: TRBD1; J gene: TRBJ1-5; CDR3 length: 18; CDR3 protein: CASSYTVPGQGPSVPQHF; CDR3 DNA: TGTGCCAGCAGTTACACAGTCCCGGGACAGGGGCCTTCCGTGCCCCAGCATTTT
clone size: many; V gene: TRBV3-1; D gene: -; J gene: TRBJ1-1; CDR3 length: 13; CDR3 protein: CASSQDGGAEAFF; CDR3 DNA: TGTGCCAGCAGCCAAGATGGAGGTGCTGAAGCTTTCTTT
clone size: many; V gene: TRBV2; D gene: -; J gene: TRBJ1-5; CDR3 length: 13; CDR3 protein: CASTRSSNQPQHF; CDR3 DNA: TGTGCCAGCACGCGGAGTAGCAATCAGCCCCAGCATTTT
clone size: many; V gene: TRBV6-1; D gene: -; J gene: TRBJ2-4; CDR3 length: 12; CDR3 protein: CASGTAKNIQYF; CDR3 DNA: TGTGCCAGCGGGACAGCCAAAAACATTCAGTACTTC
clone size: many; V gene: TRBV11-2; D gene: -; J gene: TRBJ2-1; CDR3 length: 15; CDR3 protein: CASSLAASSYNEQFF; CDR3 DNA: TGTGCCAGCAGCTTGGCTGCAAGCTCCTACAATGAGCAGTTCTTC
clone size: -; V gene: TRBV20-1; D gene: TRBD2; J gene: TRBJ2-7; CDR3 length: 15; CDR3 protein: CSAREVSGGAYEQCF; CDR3 DNA: TGCAGTGCTAGAGAGGTGAGCGGGGGGGCGTACGAGCAGTGCTTC
clone size: many; V gene: TRBV19; D gene: -; J gene: TRBJ1-5; CDR3 length: 13; CDR3 protein: CASSTTPNQPQHF; CDR3 DNA: TGTGCCAGTAGTACTACCCCCAATCAGCCCCAGCATTTT
clone size: many; V gene: TRBV6-1; D gene: -; J gene: TRBJ1-5; CDR3 length: 15; CDR3 protein: CASSTYQGRNQPQHF; CDR3 DNA: TGTGCCAGCAGTACCTACCAGGGACGGAATCAGCCCCAGCATTTT
clone size: many; V gene: TRBV15; D gene: TRBD2; J gene: TRBJ2-5; CDR3 length: 16; CDR3 protein: CATSRGDGGAGETQYF; CDR3 DNA: TGTGCCACCAGCAGAGGTGACGGGGGGGCGGGAGAGACCCAGTACTTC
clone size: many; V gene: TRBV6-1; D gene: -; J gene: TRBJ1-5; CDR3 length: 14; CDR3 protein: CASSRTDPNQPQHF; CDR3 DNA: TGTGCCAGCAGTCGGACGGACCCCAATCAGCCCCAGCATTTT
clone size: many; V gene: TRBV6-2/TRBV6-3; D gene: -; J gene: TRBJ2-2; CDR3 length: 16; CDR3 protein: CASSSLRQAPTGELFF; CDR3 DNA: TGTGCCAGCAGTTCTCTTCGTCAGGCGCCCACCGGGGAGCTGTTTTTT
clone size: -; V gene: TRBV20-1; D gene: -; J gene: TRBJ1-3; CDR3 length: 12; CDR3 protein: CSAVGSGYTVYF; CDR3 DNA: TGCAGTGCGGTGGGGAGTGGATACACCGTATATTTT
clone size: many; V gene: TRBV20-1; D gene: TRBD1; J gene: TRBJ2-1; CDR3 length: 15; CDR3 protein: CSAAHRGQAYNEQFF; CDR3 DNA: TGCAGTGCTGCCCACAGGGGACAGGCCTACAATGAGCAGTTCTTC
clone size: many; V gene: TRBV14; D gene: -; J gene: TRBJ2-3; CDR3 length: 13; CDR3 protein: CASSQQQGDTQYF; CDR3 DNA: TGTGCCAGCAGCCAACAGCAGGGAGATACGCAGTATTTT
clone size: many; V gene: TRBV28; D gene: -; J gene: TRBJ1-1; CDR3 length: 14; CDR3 protein: CASSLRPEGPEAFF; CDR3 DNA: TGTGCCAGCAGTTTGAGGCCTGAGGGGCCTGAAGCTTTCTTT
clone size: many; V gene: TRBV6-1; D gene: TRBD1; J gene: TRBJ1-2; CDR3 length: 15; CDR3 protein: CASSEGGTGPYGYTF; CDR3 DNA: TGTGCCAGCAGTGAAGGCGGGACAGGCCCCTATGGCTACACCTTC
clone size: many; V gene: TRBV3-1; D gene: -; J gene: TRBJ1-5; CDR3 length: 13; CDR3 protein: CASSQDRGQPQHF; CDR3 DNA: TGTGCCAGCAGCCAAGACCGAGGTCAGCCCCAGCATTTT
clone size: -; V gene: TRBV30; D gene: -; J gene: TRBJ1-5; CDR3 length: 13; CDR3 protein: CALSLQGNQPQHF; CDR3 DNA: TGTGCCCTGAGCCTACAGGGTAATCAGCCCCAGCATTTT
clone size: many; V gene: TRBV30; D gene: TRBD1; J gene: TRBJ2-5; CDR3 length: 15; CDR3 protein: CAWSDRGRSRETQYF; CDR3 DNA: TGTGCCTGGAGTGACAGGGGGCGCTCGCGTGAGACCCAGTACTTC
clone size: many; V gene: TRBV19; D gene: -; J gene: TRBJ1-6; CDR3 length: 14; CDR3 protein: CASSEQVFNSPLHF; CDR3 DNA: TGTGCCAGTAGCGAACAGGTTTTCAATTCACCCCTCCACTTT
clone size: many; V gene: TRBV6-5; D gene: TRBD2; J gene: TRBJ2-5; CDR3 length: 15; CDR3 protein: CASSYSWGGLETQYF; CDR3 DNA: TGTGCCAGCAGTTACTCGTGGGGGGGTCTGGAGACCCAGTACTTC
clone size: many; V gene: TRBV5-6; D gene: -; J gene: TRBJ2-7; CDR3 length: 12; CDR3 protein: CASSLNSYEQYF; CDR3 DNA: TGTGCCAGCAGCCTTAACTCCTACGAGCAGTACTTC
clone size: once; V gene: TRBV6-1; D gene: -; J gene: TRBJ2-1; CDR3 length: 14; CDR3 protein: CASRGRVSYNEQFF; CDR3 DNA: TGTGCCAGTAGGGGCAGAGTCTCCTACAATGAGCAGTTCTTC
clone size: -; V gene: TRBV10-3; D gene: TRBD2; J gene: TRBJ2-1; CDR3 length: 16; CDR3 protein: CAIRKTSGGAGNEQFF; CDR3 DNA: TGTGCCATCAGGAAGACTAGCGGGGGGGCGGGTAATGAGCAGTTCTTC
clone size: -; V gene: TRBV5-1; D gene: -; J gene: TRBJ2-1; CDR3 length: 14; CDR3 protein: CASSLNADYNEQFF; CDR3 DNA: TGCGCCAGCAGCTTGAATGCGGACTACAATGAGCAGTTCTTC
clone size: many; V gene: TRBV7-8; D gene: -; J gene: TRBJ1-2; CDR3 length: 13; CDR3 protein: CASSLQGSNGYTF; CDR3 DNA: TGTGCCAGCAGTCTACAGGGTTCAAATGGCTACACCTTC
clone size: once; V gene: TRBV6-1; D gene: -; J gene: TRBJ2-1; CDR3 length: 15; CDR3 protein: CASSTPDFQVNEQFF; CDR3 DNA: TGTGCCAGCAGTACTCCGGACTTCCAGGTTAATGAGCAGTTCTTC
clone size: -; V gene: TRBV9; D gene: -; J gene: TRBJ2-1; CDR3 length: 17; CDR3 protein: CASISHGGGLASNEQFF; CDR3 DNA: TGTGCCAGCATCTCACACGGGGGTGGTCTAGCCTCCAATGAGCAGTTCTTC
clone size: many; V gene: TRBV11-2; D gene: -; J gene: TRBJ2-7; CDR3 length: 15; CDR3 protein: CASSTDRHVGYEQYF; CDR3 DNA: TGTGCCAGCAGCACCGACCGACACGTCGGGTACGAGCAGTACTTC
clone size: many; V gene: TRBV19; D gene: TRBD1; J gene: TRBJ2-6; CDR3 length: 14; CDR3 protein: CASKGTAGANVPTF; CDR3 DNA: TGTGCCTCCAAAGGGACAGCTGGGGCCAACGTCCCGACTTTC
clone size: many; V gene: TRBV20-1; D gene: -; J gene: TRBJ2-5; CDR3 length: 12; CDR3 protein: CSATYTSKTQYF; CDR3 DNA: TGCAGTGCCACATACACAAGTAAGACCCAGTACTTC